What follows are 11 T cell receptor beta chains derived from one specimen sequenced in a study of T cells in Graves' hyperthyroidism and ophthalmopathy. Researchers took RNA transcripts and amplified the TCR beta CDR3 regions from them. The HTBI primer set served for first-round RT-PCR of the TCR CDR3. TCRdb used MiXCR to reprocess the multiplex PCR reads, holding one entry per CDR3 protein. The table records 400,000 to 500,000 distinct CDR3 sequences, 13% to 15% of them present only once. The sequenced material came from blood. The origin of the receptors is a woman under 30 with Graves' hyperthyroidism.

This clonotype was detected ten times or more. The chain carries TRBV11-1 and TRBJ2-7; no clear D gene. Germline assignment: CDR1 SGHAT and CDR2 FQDESV (reference sequence). V gave up 0 bases and J gave up 4 bases, with 7 bases separating them. The CDR3 consists of 13 residues. CDR3 nucleotides: TGTGCCAGCAGCTTAGCACAGATTTACGAGCAGTACGTC. Translating it yields CASSLAQIYEQYV.

The V and J genes are TRBV20-1 and TRBJ2-3; D is perhaps TRBD2 (6 bases). The CDR3 has 16 residues. V dropped 5 bases and J dropped 2 bases, with 20 bases sitting between them. Germline V gene sequence: CDR1 DFQATT, CDR2 SNEGSKA (reference sequence). In DNA, the CDR3 is TGCAGTGCTTCTACCAGGCCCCGGGGGTACACAGATACGCAGTATTTT. Translating it yields CSASTRPRGYTDTQYF.

The chain is built from TRBV25-1 and TRBJ2-5, with D possibly being TRBD2 (6 bases). This CDR3 is built from 17 residues. V lost 3 bases, J lost 2 bases, and 19 bases lay in between. CDR1 is MGHDK, CDR2 SYGVNS, per germline. Here the CDR3 DNA reads TGTGCCAGCAGTGAGAGGGGAGCGGGTGAGATACAAGAGACCCAGTACTTC. Translating it yields CASSERGAGEIQETQYF.

This clonotype was seen at least ten times. This chain joins TRBV12-3 or TRBV12-4 and TRBJ2-3, with D possibly being TRBD2 (6 bases). CDR3 length: 14 residues. V lost 3 bases, J lost 4 bases, and 11 bases lay in between. CDR3 region: CASSLGGVADTQYF. CDR3 in DNA: TGTGCCAGCAGTTTGGGCGGGGTGGCAGATACGCAGTATTTT.

The rearrangement joins TRBV7-9 to TRBJ1-1, with D perhaps TRBD1 (5 bases). CDR1 and CDR2 (germline): SEHNR, FQNEAQ (reference sequence). The germline V and J ends were trimmed by 1 base and 3 bases, with 9 bases remaining between them. This CDR3 spans 14 amino acids. The CDR3, as DNA: TGTGCCAGCAGCTTAGAGAGGGGTTACACTGAAGCTTTCTTT. It codes for CASSLERGYTEAFF.

V gene TRBV7-9 combines with J gene TRBJ1-2; 7 bases are shared with TRBD1. Germline V gives CDR1 SEHNR, CDR2 FQNEAQ (reference sequence). Germline trimming cut 5 bases from V and 3 bases from J; bases unmatched to any gene: 12. The CDR3 totals 16 residues. The CDR3 DNA follows: TGTGCCAGCAGCCCGCTTACAGGGGCGAAAGACTATGGCTACACCTTC. Residues: CASSPLTGAKDYGYTF.

This clonotype was seen a few times. The rearrangement joins TRBV18 to TRBJ1-2, with D unresolved. V dropped 2 bases and J dropped 0 bases, with 10 bases sitting between them. CDR1 and CDR2 from the germline V gene are KGHSH and LQKENI. CDR3 length: 15 residues. The CDR3 sequence is CASSPGQESNYGYTF. In DNA form, the CDR3 reads TGTGCCAGCTCACCAGGGCAGGAGTCTAACTATGGCTACACCTTC. Together with reference TRBV18 and TRBJ1-2, the CDR3 gives the full variable domain: NAGVMQNPRHLVRRRGQEARLRCSPMKGHSHVYWYRQLPEEGLKFMVYLQKENIIDESGMPKERFSAEFPKEGPSILRIQQVVRGDSAAYFCASSPGQESNYGYTFGSGTRLTVV.

In its sample, this clonotype was seen a few times. The chain has TRBV5-8 and TRBJ2-1; 10 bases align to TRBD2. V gave up 6 bases and J gave up 10 bases; unmatched junction bases: 7. From germline, CDR1 is SGHTS and CDR2 YDEGEE. The CDR3 runs to 13 residues. The CDR3 reads CASTASGSREQFF. CDR3 in DNA: TGTGCCAGCACGGCTAGCGGGAGCCGCGAGCAGTTCTTC.

This clonotype has a handful of counts. The V call is TRBV3-1, the J call TRBJ2-3; a possible D gene is TRBD2 (6 bases). This CDR3 comprises 16 residues. Germline CDR1 and CDR2: LGHDT and YNNKEL (reference sequence). Trimming removed 1 base at V and 3 bases at J, with 14 bases between. Here the CDR3 DNA reads TGTGCCAGCAGCCAAGGGGGTTTTCTAGCGACAGATACGCAGTATTTT. Translation gives CASSQGGFLATDTQYF.

This clonotype was recorded many times. The chain has TRBV10-3 and TRBJ2-2; D gene uncertain. V was cut by 11 bases and J by 4 bases, with 11 bases left in between. Germline V lookup: CDR1 ENHRY, CDR2 SYGVKD. The CDR3 runs 12 residues. The CDR3 DNA reads TGTGCCGAGTCGGACGTCACCGGGGAGCTGTTTTTT. Translated, it gives CAESDVTGELFF.

At least ten counts were recorded for this clonotype. The chain recombines TRBV11-2 with TRBJ1-2; no firm D call. V lost 3 bases and J 0 bases, leaving 8 bases between the germline ends. CDR3 size: 14 residues. Germline CDR1 and CDR2: SGHAT and FQNNGV. The CDR3: CASSFGEANYGYTF. CDR3 in DNA: TGTGCCAGCAGCTTCGGAGAAGCTAACTATGGCTACACCTTC.